A single sample is the source of the 30 T cell receptor beta chains below, sequenced in a study of shared clonotypes between healthy human individuals. Some clones are missing from TCRdb's copy, which holds only in-frame ones; the method was immunoSEQ multiplex PCR. Here the sample spans roughly 1,000,000 clones, approximately 80% being singletons. The sequenced sample was memory CD4+ T cells from PBMCs. Subset specified: CD45RA-negative fraction. All receptors come from a man aged 18 to 30 in good health. Some clones in this sample may be carry-over from other donors' samples.

V usage is TRBV9 and J usage is TRBJ2-1, with D tentatively TRBD1 (5 bases). The germline V and J ends were trimmed by 1 base and 8 bases, with 13 bases remaining between them. The CDR3 is 14 residues long. Germline CDR1 SGDLS, CDR2 YYNGEE. The CDR3 region is CASSVNPTQDEQFF. The CDR3 DNA sequence: TGTGCCAGCAGCGTAAACCCCACACAGGATGAGCAGTTCTTC. Supplemented by reference TRBV9 and TRBJ2-1, the full variable domain reads DSGVTQTPKHLITATGQRVTLRCSPRSGDLSVYWYQQSLDQGLQFLIQYYNGEERAKGNILERFSAQQFPDLHSELNLSSLELGDSALYFCASSVNPTQDEQFFGPGTRLTVL.

The chain has TRBV27 and TRBJ1-1; D is unclear. In germline, CDR1 is MNHEY, CDR2 SMNVEV (reference sequence). The CDR3 has 14 amino acids. The ends were cut back, 5 bases at V and 3 bases at J, with 13 bases in the middle. In DNA, the CDR3 is TGTGCCAGCAGTCGGGTGCAGTTTTACACTGAAGCTTTCTTT. It is translated as CASSRVQFYTEAFF.

The rearrangement joins TRBV2 to TRBJ1-5, with TRBD1 as a possible D gene (5 bases). Germline V gene data show CDR1 as SNHLY and CDR2 as FYNNEI. The CDR3 loop spans 13 amino acids. V lost 8 bases to trimming and J lost 5 bases, with 13 bases between them. The CDR3 region has the DNA TGTGCCAGCTGTTGGACACTCCATCAGCCCCAGCATTTT. Its translation: CASCWTLHQPQHF.

This clone appeared a few times. In the same sample, other DNA sequences code for this CDR3. This sequence joins TRBV6-5 and TRBJ2-7; 11 nucleotides agree with TRBD2. CDR3 size: 16 residues. In germline, CDR1 is MNHEY, CDR2 SVGAGI. Germline trimming cut 2 bases from V and 2 bases from J; bases unmatched to any gene: 5. Here the CDR3 reads CASSYQGTSGPYEQYF. As DNA, the CDR3 is TGTGCCAGCAGTTACCAAGGGACTAGCGGTCCCTACGAGCAGTACTTC.

The gene calls are TRBV2 and TRBJ2-7, with D possibly matching TRBD1 (7 bases). The CDR3 contains 17 residues. The germline V gene encodes CDR1 SNHLY and CDR2 FYNNEI. The V end lost 1 base, the J end lost 3 bases, and 19 bases lay between the germline ends. CDR3 protein: CASSEDGTGAGGYEQYF. The CDR3 DNA is TGTGCCAGCAGTGAAGATGGTACGGGAGCAGGGGGCTACGAGCAGTACTTC.

V usage is TRBV5-4 and J usage is TRBJ1-4; a weak D match, TRBD1 (6 bases). Trimming left V 4 bases short and J 6 bases short, with 13 bases between. Germline-derived CDR1 and CDR2 are SGHNT and YYREEE (reference sequence). This CDR3 has 14 amino acids. The CDR3 DNA sequence: TGTGCCAGCAGCCTAGACAGGAGGGATGAAAAACTGTTTTTT. It specifies CASSLDRRDEKLFF.

This clone was observed once. This chain joins TRBV5-1 and TRBJ1-2; D may be TRBD1 (6 bases). The CDR3 covers 15 residues. Looked up from germline, CDR1 is SGHRS and CDR2 is YFSETQ. V gave up 0 bases and J gave up 0 bases, with 9 bases separating them. The CDR3 region is CASSLDRVANYGYTF. For the CDR3, the DNA is TGCGCCAGCAGCTTGGACAGGGTCGCTAACTATGGCTACACCTTC.

The chain joins TRBV5-6 to TRBJ2-5; no definite D call. Germline CDR1 reads SGHDT; CDR2 reads YYEEEE. The CDR3 is 13 residues long. Trimming left V 0 bases short and J 5 bases short, with 8 bases between. CDR3 sequence (DNA): TGTGCCAGCAGCTTGGAGGTTTTGGAGACCCAGTACTTC. It is translated as CASSLEVLETQYF.

The rearrangement joins TRBV28 to TRBJ1-3; no firm D call. This CDR3 contains 16 residues. Germline V lookup: CDR1 MDHEN, CDR2 SYDVKM. Trimming took off 8 bases at V and 1 base at J, with 18 bases between the two ends. CDR3 sequence (DNA): TGTGCCAGCCGGAGTGAGGGAATAGGATCTGGAAACACCATATATTTT. This sequence encodes CASRSEGIGSGNTIYF.

The chain employs TRBV10-2 and TRBJ1-3; D ambiguous. The CDR3 spans 13 residues. The V gene's germline CDR1 is WSHSY and CDR2 SAAADI. V dropped 2 bases and J dropped 0 bases, with 2 bases sitting between them. The CDR3 loop reads CASSEGSGNTIYF. The CDR3 coding sequence is TGCGCCAGCAGTGAGGGCTCTGGAAACACCATATATTTT.

The gene calls are TRBV5-1 and TRBJ2-1, with TRBD1 as a possible D gene (6 bases). CDR3 length: 11 residues. CDR1 is SGHRS, CDR2 YFSETQ, per germline. Trimming cost V 2 bases and J 10 bases, with 7 bases left between them. The CDR3 protein is CASSFDREQFF. As DNA, the CDR3 is TGCGCCAGCAGCTTCGACAGGGAGCAGTTCTTC.

The chain links TRBV28 to TRBJ1-1; TRBD1 aligns across 8 bases. The CDR3 has 13 residues. Germline CDR1 is MDHEN and CDR2 is SYDVKM. The J segment lost 2 bases and the V segment lost 8 bases, leaving 4 bases of the junction unmatched. CDR3 sequence: CASGTGYNTEAFF. The DNA for the CDR3 is TGTGCCAGCGGGACAGGTTATAACACTGAAGCTTTCTTT. Combining the CDR3 with reference TRBV28 and TRBJ1-1 gives the whole variable domain DVKVTQSSRYLVKRTGEKVFLECVQDMDHENMFWYRQDPGLGLRLIYFSYDVKMKEKGDIPEGYSVSREKKERFSLILESASTNQTSMYLCASGTGYNTEAFFGQGTRLTVV.

The chain joins TRBV5-1 to TRBJ2-3; the D gene is possibly TRBD1 (6 bases). V was clipped by 0 bases and J by 3 bases, with 11 bases between them. CDR1 SGHRS and CDR2 YFSETQ come from the germline V gene. This CDR3 comprises 15 residues. The CDR3 spells CASSLDRAGTDTQYF. CDR3 in DNA: TGCGCCAGCAGCTTGGACAGGGCTGGTACAGATACGCAGTATTTT.

The table lists this clone with a count of one. The chain uses TRBV14 and TRBJ2-1, with TRBD1 as a possible D gene (6 bases). Trimming stripped 5 bases from V and 0 bases from J, with 23 bases between. From germline, CDR1 is SGHDN and CDR2 FVKESK. The CDR3 consists of 19 residues. The CDR3 is CASSFFVPWDKSSYNEQFF. Written as DNA, the CDR3 is TGTGCCAGCAGCTTTTTCGTCCCGTGGGACAAGAGCTCCTACAATGAGCAGTTCTTC.

This clone turned up a few times. This same CDR3 is encoded by further DNA sequences in the sample. The rearrangement joins TRBV7-9 to TRBJ1-1, with no clear D. This CDR3 is built from 13 residues. Germline loops: CDR1 SEHNR, CDR2 FQNEAQ (reference sequence). The V end lost 1 base, the J end lost 1 base, and 4 bases lay between the germline ends. The CDR3 nucleotides read TGTGCCAGCAGCTTAGTGCCGAACACTGAAGCTTTCTTT. Encoded protein: CASSLVPNTEAFF.

The genes are TRBV18 and TRBJ2-7; D not certain. Trimming stripped 2 bases from V and 1 base from J, with 12 bases between. The CDR3 covers 15 residues. Looked up from germline, CDR1 is KGHSH and CDR2 is LQKENI. The CDR3 region has the DNA TGTGCCAGCTCACCATTGGGCCCCGCGTCCTACGAGCAGTACTTC. Protein: CASSPLGPASYEQYF. The full variable domain, with the rest looked up from reference TRBV18 and TRBJ2-7, is NAGVMQNPRHLVRRRGQEARLRCSPMKGHSHVYWYRQLPEEGLKFMVYLQKENIIDESGMPKERFSAEFPKEGPSILRIQQVVRGDSAAYFCASSPLGPASYEQYFGPGTRLTVT.

The chain carries TRBV28 and TRBJ2-1, with TRBD1 matching 8 bases. In germline, CDR1 is MDHEN, CDR2 SYDVKM. The CDR3 spans 14 residues. The ends lost 3 bases at V and 4 bases at J; junction bases unmatched: 2. The CDR3 nucleotides are TGTGCCAGCAGTTTGGGACAGGATTACAATGAGCAGTTCTTC. This codes for CASSLGQDYNEQFF.

V usage is TRBV4-2 and J usage is TRBJ1-1; no firm D call. This CDR3 is 13 amino acids long. Deletions cut 2 bases from V and 1 base from J, with 5 bases between. Germline CDR1 reads LGHNA; CDR2 reads YNFKEQ. The CDR3 sequence: CASSQLENTEAFF. The CDR3, as DNA: TGTGCCAGCAGCCAACTGGAGAACACTGAAGCTTTCTTT.

The chain combines TRBV4-2 with TRBJ1-1; no firm D call. The CDR3 length is 14 residues. The V gene lost 1 base and the J gene lost 2 bases, with 8 bases spanning the gap. Per the germline V gene, CDR1 is LGHNA and CDR2 is YNFKEQ. CDR3 loop: CASSQGQINTEAFF. The CDR3 DNA sequence: TGTGCCAGCAGCCAAGGGCAGATAAACACTGAAGCTTTCTTT.

The chain employs TRBV28 and TRBJ1-2, with D hard to call. The germline gives CDR1 MDHEN, CDR2 SYDVKM. V lost 6 bases, J lost 5 bases, and 10 bases lay in between. The CDR3 extends over 12 amino acids. Here the CDR3 reads CASRSGPYGYTF. For the CDR3, the DNA is TGTGCCAGCAGGTCAGGTCCTTATGGCTACACCTTC.

The chain is built from TRBV30 and TRBJ2-3; D gene ambiguous. The germline V gene encodes CDR1 GTSNPN and CDR2 SVGIG (reference sequence). The V gene lost 1 base and the J gene lost 5 bases, with 13 bases spanning the gap. The CDR3 runs to 14 residues. This CDR3 reads CAWSDHGEVDTQYF. For the CDR3, the DNA is TGTGCCTGGAGTGACCACGGAGAGGTAGATACGCAGTATTTT.

The genes are TRBV29-1 and TRBJ1-1, with TRBD1 matching over 7 bases. Losses at the gene ends were 3 bases for V and 4 bases for J; bases not matched to a gene: 5. CDR1 and CDR2 from the germline V gene are SQVTM and ANQGSEA. This CDR3 is built from 13 residues. CDR3 residues: CSVDPAGGTEAFF. In DNA form, the CDR3 reads TGCAGCGTTGACCCGGCAGGGGGCACTGAAGCTTTCTTT. Full variable domain (remainder filled in from reference TRBV29-1 and TRBJ1-1): SAVISQKPSRDICQRGTSLTIQCQVDSQVTMMFWYRQQPGQSLTLIATANQGSEATYESGFVIDKFPISRPNLTFSTLTVSNMSPEDSSIYLCSVDPAGGTEAFFGQGTRLTVV.

This clone appeared a single time. The DNA of the CDR3 is TGCGCCAGCAGCTCGCAGACTACAACAGATACGCAGTATTTT. Its translation is CASSSQTTTDTQYF. The chain carries TRBV5-1 and TRBJ2-3; D is possibly TRBD2 (5 bases). CDR1 and CDR2 from the germline V gene are SGHRS and YFSETQ. The CDR3 extends over 14 amino acids. V gave up 3 bases and J gave up 3 bases, with 11 bases separating them.

The rearrangement joins TRBV6-5 to TRBJ1-5, with 7 bases matching TRBD1. Germline V CDR1 and CDR2: MNHEY, SVGAGI. The ends lost 6 bases at V and 3 bases at J; junction bases unmatched: 2. CDR3 length equals 13 residues. The CDR3 DNA sequence: TGTGCCAGCAGAGGGGGCCCCAATCAGCCCCAGCATTTT. Translation gives CASRGGPNQPQHF.

On this clone itself: Other DNA sequences within the sample encode an identical CDR3. V usage is TRBV19 and J usage is TRBJ1-1; perhaps TRBD1 as D (6 bases). The germline CDR1 and CDR2 sequences are LNHDA and SQIVND (reference sequence). Between the trimmed V and J ends, which lost 2 bases and 1 base, there was a span of 8 bases. CDR3 size: 14 residues. Here the CDR3 reads CASSIRGGNTEAFF. The CDR3 bases are TGTGCCAGTAGTATACGAGGGGGGAACACTGAAGCTTTCTTT.

The gene calls are TRBV11-2 and TRBJ1-6, with 9 bases fitting TRBD1. The CDR3 is made up of 16 amino acids. The ends lost 2 bases at V and 9 bases at J; junction bases unmatched: 8. Germline loops: CDR1 SGHAT, CDR2 FQNNGV. CDR3 region: CASSLPGTGIGSPLHF. The DNA for the CDR3 is TGTGCCAGCAGCTTACCCGGGACAGGGATAGGTTCACCCCTCCACTTT.

The chain has TRBV4-1 and TRBJ1-4; no clear D gene. Germline loops: CDR1 MGHRA, CDR2 YSYEKL. V shed 1 base and J shed 8 bases, with 14 bases lying between them. The CDR3 has 15 residues. In nucleotides, the CDR3 is TGCGCCAGCAGCCAAGTCAGGCAGGAGGGCGAAAAACTGTTTTTT. It encodes CASSQVRQEGEKLFF.

This rearrangement joins TRBV18 to TRBJ2-1, with TRBD1 matching 11 bases. Trimming took 3 bases from V and 6 from J; bases not matched to a gene: 10. Germline lookup yields CDR1 KGHSH and CDR2 LQKENI. There are 17 residues in the CDR3. The CDR3 DNA reads as TGTGCCAGCTCACCCCGGGGACAGGGGGTCCGGGGCAATGAGCAGTTCTTC. Amino acids: CASSPRGQGVRGNEQFF.

This clone showed up just a few times. The sample has other DNA sequences that encode this CDR3 too. The chain recombines TRBV6-5 with TRBJ2-1; D unclear. Germline lookup yields CDR1 MNHEY and CDR2 SVGAGI. V shed 0 bases and J shed 10 bases, with 10 bases lying between them. This CDR3 is 13 amino acids long. CDR3 coding DNA: TGTGCCAGCAGTTACTCTGGCGGACCCGAGCAGTTCTTC. Protein sequence: CASSYSGGPEQFF.

This chain connects TRBV4-3 to TRBJ1-1; D is unresolved. The V end was cut by 4 bases, the J end by 0 bases, with 9 bases between. In germline, CDR1 is LGHNA, CDR2 YSLEER. The CDR3 runs to 14 residues. The CDR3 DNA sequence: TGCGCCAGCAGCCCCCCCGATCTGAACACTGAAGCTTTCTTT. Protein: CASSPPDLNTEAFF.